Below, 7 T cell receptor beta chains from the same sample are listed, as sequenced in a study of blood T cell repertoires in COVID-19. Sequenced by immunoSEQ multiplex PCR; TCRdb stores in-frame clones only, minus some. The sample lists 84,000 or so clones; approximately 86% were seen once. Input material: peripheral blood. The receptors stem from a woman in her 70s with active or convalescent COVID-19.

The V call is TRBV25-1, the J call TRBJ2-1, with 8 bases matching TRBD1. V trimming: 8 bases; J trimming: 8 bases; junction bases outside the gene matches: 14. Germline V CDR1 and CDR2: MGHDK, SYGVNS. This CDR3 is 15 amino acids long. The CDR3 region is CASGSRRQGSYEQFF. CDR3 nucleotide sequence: TGTGCCAGCGGCTCTCGGAGACAGGGGAGTTATGAGCAGTTCTTC.

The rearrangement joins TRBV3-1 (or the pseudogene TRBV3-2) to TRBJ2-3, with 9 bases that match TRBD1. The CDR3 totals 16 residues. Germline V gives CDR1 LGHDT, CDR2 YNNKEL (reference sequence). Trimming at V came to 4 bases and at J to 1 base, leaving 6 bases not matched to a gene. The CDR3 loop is CASSPLDRGGTDTQYF. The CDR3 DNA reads TGTGCCAGCAGCCCGTTAGACAGGGGGGGCACAGATACGCAGTATTTT.

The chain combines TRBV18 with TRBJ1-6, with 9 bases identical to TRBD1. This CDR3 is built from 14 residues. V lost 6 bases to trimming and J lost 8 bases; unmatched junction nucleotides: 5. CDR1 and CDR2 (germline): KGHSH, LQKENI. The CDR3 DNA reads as TGTGCCAGCTCCCCGACAGGGGGAGATTCACCCCTCCACTTT. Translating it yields CASSPTGGDSPLHF.

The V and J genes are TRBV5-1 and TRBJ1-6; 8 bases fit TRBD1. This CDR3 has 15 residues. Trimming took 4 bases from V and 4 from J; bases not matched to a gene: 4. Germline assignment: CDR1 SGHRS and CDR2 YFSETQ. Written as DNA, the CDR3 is TGCGCCAGCAGCGTGGGACAGGATTATAATTCACCCCTCCACTTT. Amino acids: CASSVGQDYNSPLHF.

The CDR3 reads CSVEEGDTQYF. In DNA, the CDR3 is TGCAGCGTTGAAGAGGGCGATACGCAGTATTTT. The chain employs TRBV29-1 and TRBJ2-3; D uncertain. The CDR3 extends over 11 amino acids. Germline CDR1 SQVTM, CDR2 ANQGSEA. V gave up 0 bases and J gave up 6 bases, with 4 bases separating them.

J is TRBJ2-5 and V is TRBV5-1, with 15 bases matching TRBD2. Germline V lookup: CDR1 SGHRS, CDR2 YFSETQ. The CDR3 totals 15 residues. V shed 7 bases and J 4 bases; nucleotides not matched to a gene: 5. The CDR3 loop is CASGAGLAGGETQYF. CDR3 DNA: TGCGCCAGCGGGGCGGGACTAGCGGGAGGAGAGACCCAGTACTTC.

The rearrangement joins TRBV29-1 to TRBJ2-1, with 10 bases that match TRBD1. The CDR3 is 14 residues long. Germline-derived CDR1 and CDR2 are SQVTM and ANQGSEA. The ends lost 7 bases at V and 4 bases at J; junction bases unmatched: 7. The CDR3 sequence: CSAPGQGLYNEQFF. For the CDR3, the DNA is TGCAGCGCCCCGGGACAGGGGCTTTACAATGAGCAGTTCTTC.